This T cell receptor (beta chain) was profiled in a study of patients and donors after allogeneic stem cell transplantation. The germline gives CDR1 MDHEN, CDR2 SYDVKM. The V end lost 6 bases, the J end lost 1 base, and 14 bases lay between the germline ends. CDR3 length: 15 amino acids. TCRdb called the RT-PCR reads again in MiXCR, with one record for every CDR3 protein. Seen here are around 150,000 distinct CDR3 sequences, over 25% observed once, and the top ten hold around 3%. In this sample, this clonotype turned up a few times. This sequence originates from a human donor who was either an allogeneic HSCT recipient or a stem cell or donor lymphocyte infusion donor (not recorded which). It is not recorded whose cells these are; they may come from a transplant donor. The chain uses TRBV28 and TRBJ2-3; D is unclear. The source material was blood, either unsorted or a sorted T cell fraction (not recorded which). The CDR3 loop is CASRPAGSRTDTQYF. CDR3 DNA sequence: TGTGCCAGCAGGCCAGCCGGGTCCCGCACAGATACGCAGTATTTT.